This section outlines one T cell receptor (beta chain) sequence together with its context. Its cognate antigen is unknown. The PCR contained 60 Vbeta and 13 Jbeta primers. Sequencing used immunoSEQ multiplex PCR; TCRdb keeps in-frame clones, though not all of them. The sample holds some 190,000 clones, under 80% seen once. CDR3 length equals 14 residues. Looked up from germline, CDR1 is MDHEN and CDR2 is SYDVKM. Trimming left V 7 bases short and J 5 bases short, with 17 bases between. The source of the sample is a study of cytomegalovirus exposure and HLA in healthy donors. Study-wide results and caveats: Researchers catalogued about 160 TCR beta chains as cytomegalovirus-associated. It was taken for granted in presence/absence analyses that sequencing depth across donors was roughly uniform. According to a later analysis, most TCR beta chains associated with CMV appeared HLA-restricted.

The V gene is TRBV28, the J gene TRBJ1-2; D is possibly TRBD1 (5 bases). This clonotype was sampled from a woman aged 25 to 39 in good health and CMV-seropositive. Input material: PBMCs. The CDR3 loop reads CASTSPPQGYGYTF. DNA of the CDR3: TGTGCCAGCACCTCCCCCCCGCAGGGATATGGCTACACCTTC.